Listed here is a single TCR beta chain. TCRdb keeps only in-frame clones here, not all; method: immunoSEQ multiplex PCR. The sample holds 150,000 to 170,000 clones, around nine tenths seen once. The record originates from a study of cytomegalovirus exposure and HLA in healthy donors. Trimming took 7 bases from V and 3 from J, leaving 16 bases between them. Germline assignment: CDR1 SNHLY and CDR2 FYNNEI. The CDR3 extends over 15 amino acids. The sequencing input was PBMCs. This chain links TRBV2 with TRBJ1-5; D remains ambiguous. The clonotype was recovered from a man aged 18 to 29 in good health and CMV-seropositive. The CDR3 protein is CASTSSGGFNQPQHF. The CDR3 region has the DNA TGTGCCAGCACGAGCTCGGGAGGGTTCAATCAGCCCCAGCATTTT. Supplemented by reference TRBV2 and TRBJ1-5, the full variable domain reads EPEVTQTPSHQVTQMGQEVILRCVPISNHLYFYWYRQILGQKVEFLVSFYNNEISEKSEIFDDQFSVERPDGSNFTLKIRSTKLEDSAMYFCASTSSGGFNQPQHFGDGTRLSIL.